What follows are 9 T cell receptor beta chains derived from one specimen sequenced in a study of T cells in Graves' hyperthyroidism and ophthalmopathy. The investigators amplified TCR beta CDR3 regions from RNA transcripts. The TCR CDR3 first-round RT-PCR relied on the HTBI primer set. TCRdb re-derived calls from the multiplex PCR reads in MiXCR, one entry per CDR3 protein. The data show around 620,000 distinct CDR3 sequences, about a sixth seen once. The sample comprised blood. These receptors came from a woman aged 30 to 39 with Graves' hyperthyroidism.

This clonotype has a count of ten or more. The DNA for the CDR3 is TGTGCCAGCAGTTCGCCGGGACAGGCGAACAATGAGCAGTTCTTC. This sequence encodes CASSSPGQANNEQFF. The chain is built from TRBV2 and TRBJ2-1; 8 bases map to TRBD1. J lost 5 bases, V lost 5 bases, and 8 bases had no gene match. The CDR3 extends over 15 amino acids. Germline V CDR1 and CDR2: SNHLY, FYNNEI.

This clonotype was seen at least ten times. The V and J genes are TRBV2 and TRBJ2-7; no definite D call. CDR3 length equals 13 residues. V lost 3 bases and J 0 bases, leaving 6 bases between the germline ends. CDR1 and CDR2 (germline): SNHLY, FYNNEI. The CDR3 DNA reads as TGTGCCAGCAGTGACCTGGACTCCTACGAGCAGTACTTC. Translation gives CASSDLDSYEQYF.

Ten or more counts support this clonotype. The chain carries TRBV5-1 and TRBJ1-2; no firm D call. The germline V gene encodes CDR1 SGHRS and CDR2 YFSETQ. V lost 0 bases and J lost 2, with 11 bases in between. The CDR3 has 15 residues. The CDR3 sequence is CASSLAGRQNYGYTF. CDR3 coding DNA: TGCGCCAGCAGCTTGGCCGGACGGCAGAACTATGGCTACACCTTC.

This clonotype has only a few counts. V is TRBV6-1 and J is TRBJ2-1; D tentatively fits TRBD1 or TRBD2 (5 bases each). The germline gives CDR1 MNHNS, CDR2 SASEGT. The CDR3 is 12 residues long. Trimming left V 4 bases short and J 9 bases short, with 10 bases between. The CDR3 spells CASSVWGSEQFF. DNA of the CDR3: TGTGCCAGCAGTGTCTGGGGGAGTGAGCAGTTCTTC.

The chain couples TRBV28 to TRBJ1-2; a possible D gene is TRBD1 (5 bases). CDR1 is MDHEN, CDR2 SYDVKM, per germline. V was pared by 6 bases and J by 0 bases, with 20 bases between. CDR3 length: 17 residues. In DNA form, the CDR3 reads TGTGCCAGCAGCGCTGTCACGGGGCGCTCGACTAACTATGGCTACACCTTC. Encoded protein: CASSAVTGRSTNYGYTF.

This chain joins TRBV29-1 and TRBJ2-1, with 13 bases lining up with TRBD2. This CDR3 has 14 residues. Germline CDR1 and CDR2: SQVTM and ANQGSEA. The V segment lost 7 bases and the J segment 7 bases; nucleotides outside the gene matches: 7. The DNA of the CDR3 is TGCAGCGGGTGGACTAGCGGGAGAAGGAATGAGCAGTTCTTC. Amino acid sequence: CSGWTSGRRNEQFF.

This clonotype was seen more than once but under ten times. This chain links TRBV11-2 with TRBJ2-4; TRBD1 might be the D (6 bases). V was pared by 5 bases and J by 0 bases, with 14 bases between. This CDR3 has 16 amino acids. The germline CDR1 and CDR2 sequences are SGHAT and FQNNGV. CDR3 in DNA: TGTGCCAGCAGCCCCCTAACAGGGCAAGCCAAAAACATTCAGTACTTC. Its translation: CASSPLTGQAKNIQYF.

V is TRBV9 and J is TRBJ2-7; 8 bases map to TRBD1. J gave up 6 bases and V 0 bases, and 5 bases lay outside the gene matches. The CDR3 runs 14 residues. Germline V gives CDR1 SGDLS, CDR2 YYNGEE. In nucleotides, the CDR3 is TGTGCCAGCAGCGTAGCGGACAGGGTCGGCGAGCAGTACTTC. This sequence encodes CASSVADRVGEQYF.

This clonotype was seen ten or more times. V usage is TRBV3-1 and J usage is TRBJ2-1; D is tentatively TRBD1 or TRBD2 (5 bases each). Germline assignment: CDR1 LGHDT and CDR2 YNNKEL (reference sequence). V was clipped by 3 bases and J by 1 base, with 7 bases between them. The CDR3 has 14 amino acids. DNA for the CDR3: TGTGCCAGCAGCCAGGGACCTTCCTACAATGAGCAGTTCTTC. Translation: CASSQGPSYNEQFF.